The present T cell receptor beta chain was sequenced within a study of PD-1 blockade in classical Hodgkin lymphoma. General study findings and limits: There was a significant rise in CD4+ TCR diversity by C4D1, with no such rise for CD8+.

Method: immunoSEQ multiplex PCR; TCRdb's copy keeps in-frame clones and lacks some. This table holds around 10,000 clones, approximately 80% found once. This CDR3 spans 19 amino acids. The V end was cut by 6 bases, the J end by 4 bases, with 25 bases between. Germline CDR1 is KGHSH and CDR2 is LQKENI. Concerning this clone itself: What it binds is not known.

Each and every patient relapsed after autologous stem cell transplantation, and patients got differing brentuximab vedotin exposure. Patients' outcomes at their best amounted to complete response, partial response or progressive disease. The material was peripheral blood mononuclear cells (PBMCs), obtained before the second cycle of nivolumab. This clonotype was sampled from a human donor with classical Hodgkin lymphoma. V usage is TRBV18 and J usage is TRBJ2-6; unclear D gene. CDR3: CASSSPDVDLLGGANVLTF. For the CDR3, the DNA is TGTGCCAGCTCGTCCCCAGACGTTGACTTGTTAGGAGGGGCCAACGTCCTGACTTTC.